This entry lists 17 T cell receptor beta chains sequenced from one sample in a study of T-cell memory formation after mild COVID-19. TCRdb re-called the 5' RACE reads through MiXCR, storing one row per CDR3 protein. The profile shows hundreds of thousands of distinct CDR3 sequences, less than 20% of them singletons. The sequenced sample was PBMCs or a T cell subset sorted from them (not recorded which). These receptors all come from a man aged 18 to 30 who had mild COVID-19 (a few samples of this study predate the infection). Cell type and time point are not known.

The V and J genes are TRBV7-9 and TRBJ2-5; D is possibly TRBD1 or TRBD2 (6 bases each). Trimming left V 4 bases short and J 5 bases short, with 20 bases between. CDR3 size: 16 residues. Germline V gives CDR1 SEHNR, CDR2 FQNEAQ (reference sequence). The CDR3 here is CASSSDRGGSGETQYF. DNA of the CDR3: TGTGCCAGCAGCTCCGATAGAGGGGGGAGCGGGGAGACCCAGTACTTC.

This clonotype has ten or more counts. V usage is TRBV12-3 or TRBV12-4 and J usage is TRBJ2-2; the D is unclear. Trimming stripped 6 bases from V and 1 base from J, with 3 bases between. CDR3 length: 12 amino acids. DNA for the CDR3: TGTGCCAGCAGACTGAACACCGGGGAGCTGTTTTTT. This sequence encodes CASRLNTGELFF.

This clonotype occurred many times. This chain joins TRBV12-3 or TRBV12-4 and TRBJ1-1; TRBD1 matches 7 bases. The CDR3 is 13 amino acids. V lost 5 bases, J lost 4 bases, and 4 bases stayed unmatched. Here the CDR3 reads CASSRGPSTEAFF. As DNA, the CDR3 is TGTGCCAGCAGTAGGGGGCCGAGCACTGAAGCTTTCTTT.

The rearrangement links TRBV27 to TRBJ2-3; D is unclear. Germline lookup yields CDR1 MNHEY and CDR2 SMNVEV (reference sequence). V lost 6 bases to trimming and J lost 0 bases, with 10 bases between them. The CDR3 totals 14 residues. The CDR3 here is CASRDQASTDTQYF. The CDR3 region has the DNA TGTGCCAGCAGGGACCAGGCTAGCACAGATACGCAGTATTTT.

The rearrangement links TRBV4-3 to TRBJ2-3, with no clear D. V was clipped by 1 base and J by 5 bases, with 13 bases between them. Per the germline V gene, CDR1 is LGHNA and CDR2 is YSLEER. This CDR3 contains 15 residues. The CDR3 bases are TGCGCCAGCAGCCAAGGTGACCGCCCCCAAGATACGCAGTATTTT. Translated: CASSQGDRPQDTQYF.

This clonotype has just a few counts. The rearrangement joins TRBV6-2 or TRBV6-3 to TRBJ2-5; 9 positions match TRBD2. V lost 0 bases and J lost 2; bases outside the gene matches: 1. The CDR3 has 15 amino acids. CDR1 MNHEY and CDR2 SVGEGT come from the germline V gene. Written as DNA, the CDR3 is TGTGCCAGCAGTTACTCGACTAGCGGACAAGAGACCCAGTACTTC. The encoded protein is CASSYSTSGQETQYF.

This clonotype was recorded many times. The CDR3 DNA is TGTGCCATCAGTGCTGTCCCGCAGGGCGAGCAGTACGTC. Protein: CAISAVPQGEQYV. V usage is TRBV10-3 and J usage is TRBJ2-7, with a possible D match to TRBD1 (5 bases). The ends were cut back, 4 bases at V and 6 bases at J, with 13 bases in the middle. Germline V CDR1 and CDR2: ENHRY, SYGVKD. The CDR3 has 13 amino acids.

V gene TRBV10-3 combines with J gene TRBJ1-6; 7 nucleotides align to TRBD1. Trimming took 8 bases from V and 6 from J; bases not matched to a gene: 10. CDR1 ENHRY and CDR2 SYGVKD come from the germline V gene. This CDR3 is 15 amino acids long. This chain's CDR3 is CAIGADRLGNSPLHF. The CDR3 DNA follows: TGTGCCATCGGTGCGGACAGGTTGGGTAATTCACCCCTCCACTTT.

As for this clonotype: A single base separates this from a much larger clone, so it may be a read error. The V and J genes are TRBV5-1 and TRBJ1-5, with 9 bases lining up with TRBD1. With 3 bases clipped from V and 4 bases from J, the junction kept 2 bases outside the gene matches. Germline V gene sequence: CDR1 SGHRS, CDR2 YFSETQ. The CDR3 spans 14 residues. CDR3 protein: CASSSGTGNQPQHF. The DNA for the CDR3 is TGCGCCAGCAGCTCCGGGACAGGGAATCAGCCCCAGCATTTT.

V gene TRBV20-1 combines with J gene TRBJ2-3; D unclear. Germline CDR1 is DFQATT and CDR2 is SNEGSKA (reference sequence). The ends were cut back, 3 bases at V and 1 base at J, with 14 bases in the middle. The CDR3 has 15 residues. This chain's CDR3 is CSARDRARGTDTQYF. In DNA form, the CDR3 reads TGCAGTGCTAGGGACCGGGCTAGGGGCACAGATACGCAGTATTTT.

This rearrangement joins TRBV7-9 to TRBJ1-1; TRBD1 is a possible D gene (5 bases). The CDR3 length is 14 residues. With 5 bases removed from V and 1 base from J, the gap between germline ends came to 11 bases. CDR1 and CDR2 (germline): SEHNR, FQNEAQ (reference sequence). The CDR3, as DNA: TGTGCCAGCAGCATACCGGGACCGAACACTGAAGCTTTCTTT. It is translated as CASSIPGPNTEAFF.

This clonotype was seen a few times. The chain joins TRBV5-1 to TRBJ2-1; TRBD1 matches at 10 bases. V was clipped by 3 bases and J by 5 bases; unmatched bases: 2. The CDR3 covers 14 residues. Germline values: CDR1 SGHRS, CDR2 YFSETQ. CDR3 sequence (DNA): TGCGCCAGCAGCTCGGACAGGGGGGACAATGAGCAGTTCTTC. Encoded protein: CASSSDRGDNEQFF.

The V and J genes are TRBV7-9 and TRBJ1-1; D ambiguous. The germline V gene encodes CDR1 SEHNR and CDR2 FQNEAQ (reference sequence). Trimming removed 1 base at V and 4 bases at J, with 10 bases between. This CDR3 has 14 residues. The CDR3 DNA is TGTGCCAGCAGCTTAGATAGGGAGTTCACTGAAGCTTTCTTT. Amino acids: CASSLDREFTEAFF. The full variable domain, its missing parts supplied by reference TRBV7-9 and TRBJ1-1, is DTGVSQNPRHKITKRGQNVTFRCDPISEHNRLYWYRQTLGQGPEFLTYFQNEAQLEKSRLLSDRFSAERPKGSFSTLEIQRTEQGDSAMYLCASSLDREFTEAFFGQGTRLTVV.

This clonotype has only a few counts. V and J are TRBV24-1 and TRBJ2-5; D unresolved. With 3 bases removed from V and 5 bases from J, the gap between germline ends came to 9 bases. Germline CDR1 and CDR2: KGHDR and SFDVKD. CDR3 length: 13 residues. CDR3 sequence reads: CATSDSPRETQYF. The DNA for the CDR3 is TGTGCCACCAGTGATAGTCCCAGGGAGACCCAGTACTTC.

This clonotype was observed a few times. The chain links TRBV27 to TRBJ2-1, with D uncertain. The V gene's germline CDR1 is MNHEY and CDR2 SMNVEV (reference sequence). CDR3 length: 11 amino acids. V was trimmed by 4 bases and J by 10 bases, leaving 8 bases between them. CDR3 region: CASSSWGEQFF. The CDR3 bases are TGTGCCAGCAGTTCCTGGGGAGAGCAGTTCTTC.

This chain uses TRBV5-1 with TRBJ2-1; 9 bases are a match to TRBD2. The CDR3 is 14 amino acids. CDR1 and CDR2 (germline): SGHRS, YFSETQ. With V trimmed by 5 bases and J by 9 bases, 9 bases remained unmatched. CDR3: CASRAGTSTPEQFF. CDR3 in DNA: TGCGCCAGCAGAGCGGGGACTAGCACCCCTGAGCAGTTCTTC.

CDR3 in amino acids: CASSLARGIGELFF. For the CDR3, the DNA is TGCGCCAGCAGCTTGGCCCGGGGGATCGGGGAGCTGTTTTTT. The chain uses TRBV5-1 and TRBJ2-2; D is perhaps TRBD2 (6 bases). The germline V gene encodes CDR1 SGHRS and CDR2 YFSETQ. The CDR3 length is 14 residues. V was clipped by 0 bases and J by 7 bases, with 10 bases between them.